This T cell receptor beta chain was sequenced for a study of shared T cell receptors in the human thymus. V was clipped by 10 bases and J by 6 bases, with 25 bases between them. The CDR3 runs to 15 residues. Germline assignment: CDR1 MDHEN and CDR2 SYDVKM. Clones were sequenced by immunoSEQ multiplex PCR, and TCRdb holds only the in-frame ones, with some missing. The sample yields hundreds of thousands of clones, around 87% seen once. This clone has a single count. Another study also made use of these data, one on human thymus T cells. That report notes: Having corrective surgery for congenital heart defects, healthy Finnish infants were the ones who donated. It was from resections taken during corrective heart surgery that the thymus tissue came. Thymic and blood repertoires appeared to display a bias in their usage of V and J genes.

The V call is TRBV28, the J call TRBJ2-7, with D possibly TRBD1 on 5 matching bases. Sequences were obtained from thymocytes. This TCR was sampled from a boy under two years old with a congenital heart defect. The CDR3 is CATSVYVGVFSEQYF. The CDR3 DNA reads as TGTGCCACCTCAGTTTATGTAGGGGTTTTTAGCGAGCAGTACTTC.